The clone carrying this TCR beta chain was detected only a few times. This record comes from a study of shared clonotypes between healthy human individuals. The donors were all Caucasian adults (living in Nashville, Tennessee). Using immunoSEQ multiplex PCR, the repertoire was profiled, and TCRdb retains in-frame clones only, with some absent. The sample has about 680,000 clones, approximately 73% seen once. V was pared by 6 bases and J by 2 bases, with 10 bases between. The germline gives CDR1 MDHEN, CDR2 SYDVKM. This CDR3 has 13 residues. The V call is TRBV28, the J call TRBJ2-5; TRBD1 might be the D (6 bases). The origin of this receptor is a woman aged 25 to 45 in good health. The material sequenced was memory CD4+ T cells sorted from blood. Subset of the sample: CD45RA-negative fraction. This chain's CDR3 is CASSYGQQETQYF. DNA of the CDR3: TGTGCCAGCAGCTACGGACAGCAAGAGACCCAGTACTTC.